A selection of T cell receptor beta chains follows, all from one sample in a study of T cells in narcolepsy. The table came from immunoSEQ multiplex PCR; TCRdb's copy has only in-frame clones and leaves some out. The table has about 27,000 clones, approximately 80% seen once. The sequenced sample was CD45RA- memory CD4+ T cells from PBMCs. The receptors were sampled from a human donor with narcolepsy. The CDR3 runs from the conserved cysteine through the conserved F or W. A D gene is named only where the DNA matches it firmly. For some rows the clone size is stated as once, few or many, or as a class when expanded; others skip it.

J | D | size | V | DNA | CDR3
TRBJ2-1 | TRBD2 | - | TRBV11-1 | TGTGCCAGCAGCTTAGGTCTAGCGGGGGGGATGAATGAGCAGTTCTTC | CASSLGLAGGMNEQFF
TRBJ1-5 | TRBD1 | - | TRBV10-3 | TGTGCCATCAGTGGCAGGGGGCGCGATCAGCCCCAGCATTTT | CAISGRGRDQPQHF
TRBJ2-7 | - | - | TRBV7-6 | TGTGCCAGCAGCAAGGGACTTCCCTACGAGCAGTACTTC | CASSKGLPYEQYF
TRBJ2-2 | - | once | TRBV7-7 | TGTGCCAGCAGCTTAGGCGGGGTTGGCACCGGGGAGCTGTTTTTT | CASSLGGVGTGELFF
TRBJ1-3 | TRBD1 | - | TRBV19 | TGTGCCAGTGGCAGAAGTAAGACAGGGGCCGGAAACACCATATATTTT | CASGRSKTGAGNTIYF
TRBJ2-7 | - | few | TRBV5-1 | TGCGCCAGCAGCTTGAGGGACCAAGGTTGGTCCGAGCAGTACTTC | CASSLRDQGWSEQYF
TRBJ2-1 | TRBD1 | - | TRBV5-1 | TGCGCCAGCAGCTTGGCCTTGGGACAGGGCATAGATGAGCAGTTCTTC | CASSLALGQGIDEQFF
TRBJ1-4 | - | - | TRBV11-2 | TGTGCCAGCAGCCCCAAAGCCTTGGACAGACGTAATGAAAAACTGTTTTTT | CASSPKALDRRNEKLFF
TRBJ1-3 | - | few | TRBV28 | TGTGCCAGCAGTTTACAGACGCTAGCTGGAAACACCATATATTTT | CASSLQTLAGNTIYF
TRBJ2-3 | TRBD2 | once | TRBV6-6 | TGTGCCAGCAGTAAGGGGCCTAGCGGGGGGACAGATACGCAGTATTTT | CASSKGPSGGTDTQYF
TRBJ1-2 | - | - | TRBV6-5 | TGTGCCAGCAGTTACACCAGGGACTATGGCTACACCTTC | CASSYTRDYGYTF
TRBJ2-3 | TRBD2 | - | TRBV2 | TGTGCCAGCCGGCAGCGGGGGGGCGCAGATACGCAGTATTTT | CASRQRGGADTQYF
TRBJ2-3 | - | - | TRBV6-5 | TGTGCCAGCAGTTACGGTGGCGCATCTAGCACAGATACGCAGTATTTT | CASSYGGASSTDTQYF
TRBJ2-7 | - | few | TRBV5-1 | TGCGCCAGCAGCTTGAGGGGGATGGAGAGCTCCTACGAGCAGTACTTC | CASSLRGMESSYEQYF
TRBJ2-6 | TRBD1 | - | TRBV19 | TGTGCCAGTAGTCACAGGGGTAGCTCTGGGGCCAACGTCCTGACTTTC | CASSHRGSSGANVLTF
TRBJ2-3 | - | - | TRBV30 | TGTGCCACGGTAAACGGGGCAACAGATACGCAGTATTTT | CATVNGATDTQYF
TRBJ2-3 | - | - | TRBV11-2 | TGTGCCAGCAGCTTTACGGGTGGCACAGATACGCAGTATTTT | CASSFTGGTDTQYF
TRBJ2-7 | - | - | TRBV11-3 | TGTGCCAGCAGCTTAGCGGGGACGGGCGAGCAGTACTTC | CASSLAGTGEQYF
TRBJ1-1 | - | - | TRBV7-8 | TGTGCCAGCAGCTTTAAGGTGAACACTGAAGCTTTCTTT | CASSFKVNTEAFF
TRBJ1-5 | - | few | TRBV10-2 | TGCGCCAGCAGAGAGAACGGCAATCAGCCCCAGCATTTT | CASRENGNQPQHF
TRBJ2-1 | TRBD2 | - | TRBV5-6 | TGTGCCAGCAGCTTAACTAGCGGGGGCTACAATGAGCAGTTCTTC | CASSLTSGGYNEQFF
TRBJ2-1 | TRBD2 | - | TRBV5-1 | TGCGCCAGCAGCTTCTCCGGGACTAGCGGAAACAATGAGCAGTTCTTC | CASSFSGTSGNNEQFF
TRBJ1-1 | TRBD1 | - | TRBV23-1 | TGCGCCAGCAGAGAGCGACAGGGGCGTAGAACTGAAGCTTTCTTT | CASRERQGRRTEAFF
TRBJ2-1 | TRBD1 | - | TRBV5-4 | TGTGCCAGCAGCTCGCCGGGACAGCCGATCAATGAGCAGTTCTTC | CASSSPGQPINEQFF
TRBJ2-3 | TRBD2 | - | TRBV30 | TGTGCCTGGAGTGTAGGGACTAGCGGGGATACGCAGTATTTT | CAWSVGTSGDTQYF
TRBJ1-1 | TRBD1 | - | TRBV25-1 | TGTGCCAGCAGTGGTCTGACAGGGTTGAACACTGAAGCTTTCTTT | CASSGLTGLNTEAFF
TRBJ1-2 | TRBD1 | - | TRBV7-2 | TGTGCCAGCAGCTTAAGGGGGCCTAACTATGGCTACACCTTC | CASSLRGPNYGYTF
TRBJ2-5 | - | few | TRBV5-1 | TGCGCCAGCAGCTTACGGACTAACCAAGAGACCCAGTACTTC | CASSLRTNQETQYF
TRBJ2-1 | - | - | TRBV7-6 | TGTGCCAGCAGCTTAGGGCGTGGGGGTGAGCAGTTCTTC | CASSLGRGGEQFF
TRBJ1-5 | - | - | TRBV2 | TGTGCCAGCAGTGACCCAGGGGTAAGAGGTTTTAGCAATCAGCCCCAGCATTTT | CASSDPGVRGFSNQPQHF
TRBJ2-3 | - | once | TRBV4-1 | TGCGCCAGCAGCCAAGATTCGCGGGGCATCGGCACAGATACGCAGTATTTT | CASSQDSRGIGTDTQYF
TRBJ2-7 | TRBD1 | - | TRBV2 | TGTGCCAGCAGCCAGGACAGGGGCGAGCAGTACTTC | CASSQDRGEQYF
TRBJ2-3 | - | - | TRBV7-7 | TGTGCCAGCAGCCCCACTCTCTTGCCTGGGGTTTCACGTACTAGCACAGATACGCAGTATTTT | CASSPTLLPGVSRTSTDTQYF
TRBJ1-4 | TRBD1 | - | TRBV25-1 | TGTGCCAGCAGTGCACACCCCGGGACAGGGAATGAAAAACTGTTTTTT | CASSAHPGTGNEKLFF
TRBJ2-2 | TRBD2 | - | TRBV7-3 | TGTGCCAGCAGCTCCCGTTCAGCGGGGGGAGCCGGGGAGCTGTTTTTT | CASSSRSAGGAGELFF
TRBJ2-2 | TRBD1 | few | TRBV6-1 | TGTGCCAGCAGTGTTGACAGGGGGACGGGGGAGCTGTTTTTT | CASSVDRGTGELFF
TRBJ1-5 | - | - | TRBV7-7 | TGTGCCAGCAGCTTCACTGGGATGTCCGGGGAGGAAAGCAATCAGCCCCAGCATTTT | CASSFTGMSGEESNQPQHF
TRBJ2-1 | TRBD2 | - | TRBV7-2 | TGTGCCAGCAGCTCCGGGACTAGCGGGTTCGATGAGCAGTTCTTC | CASSSGTSGFDEQFF
TRBJ2-3 | - | - | TRBV6-5 | TGTGCCAGCAGTCTTACAGGGGATACGCAGTATTTT | CASSLTGDTQYF
TRBJ2-5 | TRBD1 | once | TRBV5-1 | TGCGCCAGCTTACCGGACAGGGGGCGGGAGACCCAGTACTTC | CASLPDRGRETQYF
TRBJ2-1 | - | - | TRBV9 | TGTGCCAGCAGCGTAGCGAGCGGCCTGGATGAGCAGTTCTTC | CASSVASGLDEQFF
TRBJ2-7 | - | once | TRBV29-1 | TGCAGCGTTGTACTATCCTACGAGCAGTACTTC | CSVVLSYEQYF
TRBJ2-1 | TRBD2 | - | TRBV27 | TGTGCCAGCAGTTTCCGACCCCACGGACTAGCGGGGGAGAATGAGCAGTTCTTC | CASSFRPHGLAGENEQFF
TRBJ2-1 | - | - | TRBV18 | TGTGCCAGCTCGTCAGGGGTCCAGAGCTCCTACAATGAGCAGTTCTTC | CASSSGVQSSYNEQFF
TRBJ2-5 | - | - | TRBV7-9 | TGTGCCAGCAGCTTAAATGATTACCAAGAGACCCAGTACTTC | CASSLNDYQETQYF